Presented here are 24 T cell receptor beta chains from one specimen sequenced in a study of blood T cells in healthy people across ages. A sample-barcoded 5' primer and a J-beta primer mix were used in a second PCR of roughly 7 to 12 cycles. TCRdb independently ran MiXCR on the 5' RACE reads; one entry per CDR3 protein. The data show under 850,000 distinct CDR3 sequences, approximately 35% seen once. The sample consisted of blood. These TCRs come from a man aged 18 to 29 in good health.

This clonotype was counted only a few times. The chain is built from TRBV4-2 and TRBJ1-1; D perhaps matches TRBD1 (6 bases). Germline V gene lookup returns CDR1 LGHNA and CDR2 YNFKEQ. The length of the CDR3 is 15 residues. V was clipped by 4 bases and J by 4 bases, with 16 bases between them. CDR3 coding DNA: TGTGCCAGCAGCCCCCTAGGGGGGACACCCACTGAAGCTTTCTTT. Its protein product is CASSPLGGTPTEAFF.

The CDR3 DNA sequence: TGTGCCAGCAGCGTAGCGTGGGGGCGGAGCACAGATACGCAGTATTTT. This sequence encodes CASSVAWGRSTDTQYF. The chain uses TRBV9 and TRBJ2-3, with D possibly being TRBD1 (6 bases). Trimming took 0 bases from V and 0 from J, leaving 11 bases between them. The CDR3 covers 16 residues. Germline V gene data show CDR1 as SGDLS and CDR2 as YYNGEE.

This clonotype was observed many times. CDR3 sequence (DNA): TGTGCCAGCAGCCTACAGGGGGCGGAACCCTATGGCTACACCTTC. Residues: CASSLQGAEPYGYTF. This chain joins TRBV4-2 and TRBJ1-2, with 9 bases aligning to TRBD1. V was clipped by 4 bases and J by 4 bases; unmatched bases: 7. CDR3 length: 15 amino acids. Germline V CDR1 and CDR2: LGHNA, YNFKEQ.

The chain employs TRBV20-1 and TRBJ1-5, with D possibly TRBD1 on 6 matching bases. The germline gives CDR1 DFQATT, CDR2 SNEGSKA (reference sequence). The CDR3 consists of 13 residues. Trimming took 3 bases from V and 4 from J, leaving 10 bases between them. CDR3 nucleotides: TGCAGTGCTAGTGCAAGGGGGAATCAGCCCCAGCATTTT. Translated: CSASARGNQPQHF.

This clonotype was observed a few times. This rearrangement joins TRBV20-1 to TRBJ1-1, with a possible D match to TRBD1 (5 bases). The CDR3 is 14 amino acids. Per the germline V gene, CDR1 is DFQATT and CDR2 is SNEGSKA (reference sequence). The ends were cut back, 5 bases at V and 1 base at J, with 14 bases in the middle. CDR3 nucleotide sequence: TGCAGTGCTTCGGATCCCGGGGGGAACACTGAAGCTTTCTTT. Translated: CSASDPGGNTEAFF.

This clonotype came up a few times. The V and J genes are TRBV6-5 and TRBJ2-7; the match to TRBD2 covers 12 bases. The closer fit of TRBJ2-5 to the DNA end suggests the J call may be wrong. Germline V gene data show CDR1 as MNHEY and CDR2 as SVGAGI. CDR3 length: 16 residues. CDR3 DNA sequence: TGTGCCAGCAGTTTGAGACTAGCGGGGGATGTGAAGACCCAGTACTTC. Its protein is CASSLRLAGDVKTQYF.

The CDR3 sequence is CASSQDRDSYQPQHF. The CDR3 nucleotides are TGTGCCAGCAGCCAAGACCGGGACAGTTATCAGCCCCAGCATTTT. V and J are TRBV3-1 and TRBJ1-5; 7 positions agree with TRBD1. Germline loops: CDR1 LGHDT, CDR2 YNNKEL (reference sequence). This CDR3 is built from 15 residues. Losses at the gene ends were 0 bases for V and 5 bases for J; bases not matched to a gene: 4.

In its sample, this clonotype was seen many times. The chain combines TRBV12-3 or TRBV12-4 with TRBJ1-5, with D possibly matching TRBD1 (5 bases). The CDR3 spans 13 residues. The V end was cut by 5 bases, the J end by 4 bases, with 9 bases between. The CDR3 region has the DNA TGTGCCAGCAGTGGGACGGAGAATCAGCCCCAGCATTTT. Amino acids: CASSGTENQPQHF.

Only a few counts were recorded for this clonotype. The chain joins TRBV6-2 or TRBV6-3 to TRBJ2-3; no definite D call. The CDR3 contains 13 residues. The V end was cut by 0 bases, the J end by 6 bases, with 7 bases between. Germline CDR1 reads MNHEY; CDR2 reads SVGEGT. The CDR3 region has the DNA TGTGCCAGCAGTTACTCGGGCGTTGATACGCAGTATTTT. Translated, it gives CASSYSGVDTQYF.

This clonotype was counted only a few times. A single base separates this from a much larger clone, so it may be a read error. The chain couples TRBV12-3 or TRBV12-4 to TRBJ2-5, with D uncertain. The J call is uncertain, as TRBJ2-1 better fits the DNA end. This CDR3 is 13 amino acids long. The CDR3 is CASNGRRQETQFF. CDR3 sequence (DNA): TGTGCCAGCAATGGTCGGCGGCAAGAGACCCAGTTCTTC.

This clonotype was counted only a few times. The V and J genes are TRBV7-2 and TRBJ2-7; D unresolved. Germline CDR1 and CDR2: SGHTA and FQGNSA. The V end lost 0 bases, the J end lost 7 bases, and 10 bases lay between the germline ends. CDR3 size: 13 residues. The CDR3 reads CASSLARHNEQYF. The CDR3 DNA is TGTGCCAGCAGCTTAGCGAGGCACAATGAGCAGTACTTC.

CDR3 coding DNA: TGTGCCAGCAGCTCATACACCAGCACCGGGGAGCTGTTTTTT. The encoded protein is CASSSYTSTGELFF. This chain uses TRBV7-8 with TRBJ2-2; D gene ambiguous. CDR1 SGHVS and CDR2 FQNEAQ come from the germline V gene. V lost 4 bases and J lost 4, with 10 bases in between. This CDR3 contains 14 residues.

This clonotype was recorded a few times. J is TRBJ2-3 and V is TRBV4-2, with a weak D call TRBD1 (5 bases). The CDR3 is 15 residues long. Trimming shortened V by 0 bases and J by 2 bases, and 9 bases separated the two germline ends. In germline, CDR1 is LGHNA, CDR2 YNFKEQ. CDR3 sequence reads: CASSQDNRPTDTQYF. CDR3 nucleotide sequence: TGTGCCAGCAGCCAAGATAACAGGCCCACAGATACGCAGTATTTT.

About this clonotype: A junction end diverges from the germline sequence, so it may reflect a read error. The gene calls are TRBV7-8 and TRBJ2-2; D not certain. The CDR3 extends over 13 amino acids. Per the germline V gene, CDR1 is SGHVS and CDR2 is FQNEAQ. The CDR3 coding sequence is TGTGACAGCACGTCGCGGTGGCCCGGGGAGCTGTTTTTT. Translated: CDSTSRWPGELFF.

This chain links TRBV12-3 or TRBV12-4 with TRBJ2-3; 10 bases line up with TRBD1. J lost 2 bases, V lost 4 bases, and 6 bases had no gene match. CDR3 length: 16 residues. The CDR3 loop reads CASSSPGTGATDTQYF. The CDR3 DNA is TGTGCCAGCAGTTCCCCCGGGACAGGGGCCACAGATACGCAGTATTTT.

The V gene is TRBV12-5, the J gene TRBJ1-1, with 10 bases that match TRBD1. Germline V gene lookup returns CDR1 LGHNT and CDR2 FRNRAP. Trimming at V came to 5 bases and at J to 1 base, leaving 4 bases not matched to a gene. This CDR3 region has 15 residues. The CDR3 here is CASGPRTGGNTEAFF. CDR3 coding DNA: TGTGCTAGTGGTCCGCGGACAGGGGGGAACACTGAAGCTTTCTTT.

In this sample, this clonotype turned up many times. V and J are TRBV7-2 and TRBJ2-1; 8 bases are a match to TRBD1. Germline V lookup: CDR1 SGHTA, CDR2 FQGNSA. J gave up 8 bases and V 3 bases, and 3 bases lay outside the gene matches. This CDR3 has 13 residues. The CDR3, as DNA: TGTGCCAGCAGCTTCCAGGGACAGGATGAGCAGTTCTTC. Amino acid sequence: CASSFQGQDEQFF.

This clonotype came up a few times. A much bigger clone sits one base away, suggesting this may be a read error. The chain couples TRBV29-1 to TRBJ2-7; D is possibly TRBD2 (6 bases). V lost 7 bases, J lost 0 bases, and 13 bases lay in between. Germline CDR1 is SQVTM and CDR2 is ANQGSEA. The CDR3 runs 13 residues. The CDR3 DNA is TGCAGCGCGGAGGCGGGGAGCTCCTACGAGCAGTACTTC. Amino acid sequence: CSAEAGSSYEQYF.

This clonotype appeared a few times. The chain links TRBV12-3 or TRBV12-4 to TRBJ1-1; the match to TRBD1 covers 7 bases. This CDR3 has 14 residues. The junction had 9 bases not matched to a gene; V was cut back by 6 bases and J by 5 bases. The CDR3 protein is CASSFLTGETEAFF. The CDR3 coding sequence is TGTGCCAGCAGCTTTCTCACAGGGGAAACTGAAGCTTTCTTT.

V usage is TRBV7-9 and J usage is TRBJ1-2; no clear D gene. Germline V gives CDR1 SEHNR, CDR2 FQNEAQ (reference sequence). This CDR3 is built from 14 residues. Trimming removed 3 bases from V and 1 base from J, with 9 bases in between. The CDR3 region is CASSLGSYNYGYTF. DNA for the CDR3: TGTGCCAGCAGCTTGGGATCCTATAACTATGGCTACACCTTC. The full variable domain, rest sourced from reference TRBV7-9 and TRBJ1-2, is DTGVSQNPRHKITKRGQNVTFRCDPISEHNRLYWYRQTLGQGPEFLTYFQNEAQLEKSRLLSDRFSAERPKGSFSTLEIQRTEQGDSAMYLCASSLGSYNYGYTFGSGTRLTVV.

The CDR3 nucleotides are TGTGCCAGCAGCTTAGACCGTTCGAAGGGCGAAAAACTGTTTTTT. Translated: CASSLDRSKGEKLFF. The chain uses TRBV7-9 and TRBJ1-4; D is undetermined. V lost 1 base and J 8 bases, leaving 14 bases between the germline ends. This CDR3 is built from 15 residues. In germline, CDR1 is SEHNR, CDR2 FQNEAQ (reference sequence).

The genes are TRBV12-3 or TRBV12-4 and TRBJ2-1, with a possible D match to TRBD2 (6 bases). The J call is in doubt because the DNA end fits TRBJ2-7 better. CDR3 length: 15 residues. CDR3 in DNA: TGTGCCAGCAGTTACAAGCGGGTCATATACAATGAGCAGTACTTC. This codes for CASSYKRVIYNEQYF.

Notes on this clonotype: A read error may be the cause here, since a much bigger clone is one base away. CDR3 loop: CASSWGLVGQYNEQFF. The CDR3 nucleotides read TGTGCCAGCAGTTGGGGACTAGTGGGGCAGTACAATGAGCAGTTCTTC. The chain employs TRBV27 and TRBJ2-1, with TRBD2 matching 8 bases. The germline CDR1 and CDR2 sequences are MNHEY and SMNVEV (reference sequence). The V and J ends lost 4 bases and 4 bases, in that order; junction bases with no gene match: 9. The CDR3 is 16 residues long.

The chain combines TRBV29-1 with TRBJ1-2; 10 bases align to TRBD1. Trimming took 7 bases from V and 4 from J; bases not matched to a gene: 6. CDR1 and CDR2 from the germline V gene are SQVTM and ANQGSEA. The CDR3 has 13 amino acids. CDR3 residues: CSAGQGESYGYTF. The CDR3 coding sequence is TGCAGCGCCGGACAGGGGGAAAGCTATGGCTACACCTTC.